This entry describes one TCR beta chain. As yet, its antigen is unknown. Sequencing used immunoSEQ multiplex PCR; TCRdb keeps in-frame clones, though not all of them. The sample yields approximately 1,500,000 clones, around 98% seen once. The data were obtained in a study of shared clonotypes between healthy human individuals. Points from the study as a whole: Generally, naive subsets (rather than memory subsets) showed larger estimated richness.

Trimming left V 0 bases short and J 2 bases short, with 12 bases between. The CDR3 is 15 amino acids. Germline V CDR1 and CDR2: SGHRS, YFSETQ. The chain is built from TRBV5-1 and TRBJ2-7; no reliable D call. Input material: naive CD4+ T cells sorted from blood. Regarding subset: CD45RA+ positively selected. This clonotype was obtained from a man aged 25 to 40 in good health. The CDR3 bases are TGCGCCAGCAGCTTGGCCCTTGGGGTAGCCTACGAGCAGTACTTC. Its translation: CASSLALGVAYEQYF.